The sequence of this T cell receptor beta chain was determined in a study of Graves' ophthalmopathy and Graves' hyperthyroidism. J was trimmed by 7 bases and V by 6 bases; bases with no gene match: 14. The CDR3 consists of 15 residues. Per the germline V gene, CDR1 is DFQATT and CDR2 is SNEGSKA (reference sequence). As the template, RNA transcripts were used to amplify TCR beta CDR3 regions. After a first-round RT-PCR with HTBI primers, a second-round multiplex PCR was run. From the multiplex PCR reads, TCRdb called clonotypes with MiXCR, one entry per CDR3 protein. Seen here are about 620,000 distinct CDR3 sequences, over 20% observed once, and the top ten hold around 7%.

This rearrangement joins TRBV20-1 to TRBJ2-7, with 11 bases lining up with TRBD1. The origin of this receptor is a woman between 18 and 29 years old with stable Graves' hyperthyroidism. Some clones in this sample may be carry-over from other donors' samples. The source material was peripheral blood. CDR3 loop: CSAASGQGARREQYF. For the CDR3, the DNA is TGCAGTGCGGCATCCGGACAGGGGGCGCGGAGGGAGCAGTACTTC.